This is a list of T cell receptor beta chains from one sample in a study of T-cell reconstitution after alpha-beta-depleted transplantation in children. Using its own MiXCR run on the PCR reads, TCRdb lists one record per CDR3 protein. The sample carries about 200,000 distinct CDR3 sequences, roughly 6.5% recorded once. The sample was PBMCs, taken before TCRalphabeta/CD19-depleted stem cell transplant. These receptors all stem from a girl under three years old with combined immunodeficiency, due to receive a stem cell transplant. CDR3s include the opening cysteine and the closing phenylalanine or tryptophan. Each record gives: J gene, D gene, clone size, V gene, CDR3 DNA, CDR3 protein. The D gene is left open where the match is weak. Clone size is stated in some rows and not others, as once, few, many or a class when expanded.

>TRBJ2-2|TRBD2|many|TRBV4-3
TGCGCCAGCAGCGCTCTAGCGGGAGGGTTCACCGGGGAGCTGTTTTTT
CASSALAGGFTGELFF
>TRBJ2-5|-|many|TRBV9
TGTGCCAGCAGCGCCGGAGACTTAACAGAGACCCAGTACTTC
CASSAGDLTETQYF
>TRBJ2-3|TRBD2|many|TRBV5-1
TGCGCCAGCAGCTCGCCTAACGGGACTAGCTCCCTCACAGATACGCAGTATTTT
CASSSPNGTSSLTDTQYF
>TRBJ2-1|TRBD2|many|TRBV3-1
TGTGCCAGCAGCCAACCTAGCGGGAGCGATGAGCAGTTCTTC
CASSQPSGSDEQFF
>TRBJ2-5|-|many|TRBV28
TGTGCCAGCAGTCTGACAGAGTATCAAGAGACCCAGTACTTC
CASSLTEYQETQYF
>TRBJ2-7|-|many|TRBV19
TGTGCCAGTAGTACTACGGGATCCTACGAGCAGTACTTC
CASSTTGSYEQYF
>TRBJ1-2|-|many|TRBV7-9
TGTGCCAGCAGCTCGACAAGCTATGGCTACACCTTC
CASSSTSYGYTF
>TRBJ2-1|TRBD2|many|TRBV20-1
TGCAGTGCTAGAGATTGGAGGGAGGGCCGTCACGATGAGCAGTTCTTC
CSARDWREGRHDEQFF
>TRBJ2-7|-|many|TRBV28
TGTGCCAGCAGTTTCTTTCGGAACTCTATCTCCTACGAGCAGTACTTC
CASSFFRNSISYEQYF
>TRBJ2-7|-|few|TRBV6-5
TGTGCCAGCAGTTACTCAAGGGTTAGTCTGTACGAGCAGTACTTC
CASSYSRVSLYEQYF
>TRBJ1-1|-|many|TRBV5-4
TGTGCCAGCACCCCTACGCCCCGGACGTACACTGAAGCTTTCTTT
CASTPTPRTYTEAFF
>TRBJ1-2|-|many|TRBV20-1
TGCAGTGCTCCCACGACCCGCTATGGCTACACCTTC
CSAPTTRYGYTF
>TRBJ1-1|TRBD1|-|TRBV29-1
TGCAGCGTTGAGCGAATCCGACAGGGGAACACTGAAGCTTTCTTT
CSVERIRQGNTEAFF
>TRBJ2-4|TRBD1|-|TRBV5-1
TGCGCCAGCAGCTTGGGGACAGGCCGGGCGTGGACCAAAAACATTCAGTACTTC
CASSLGTGRAWTKNIQYF
>TRBJ2-3|TRBD2|few|TRBV28
TGTGCCAGCAGTTTAGCGATAGCGGGAGGGCCCGTCCTACTCACAGATACGCAGTATTTT
CASSLAIAGGPVLLTDTQYF
>TRBJ2-7|-|many|TRBV2
TGTGCCAGCACCCCCTGGAGGGGGCTGTACGAGCAGTACTTC
CASTPWRGLYEQYF
>TRBJ2-5|-|-|TRBV12-3/TRBV12-4
TGTGCCAGCACCCTATCCGAGGAGACCCAGTACTTC
CASTLSEETQYF
>TRBJ2-1|-|-|TRBV20-1
TGCAGTGCTAGAGATCTTCACTTGGTAAGGCAGTTCTTC
CSARDLHLVRQFF
>TRBJ2-3|TRBD2|many|TRBV27
TGTGCCAGCAGAACACTAGCGGGGTACACAGATACGCAGTATTTT
CASRTLAGYTDTQYF
>TRBJ2-3|TRBD2|many|TRBV20-1
TGCAGTGCAGGACTAGTCATTGGCCAATCCCCCACAGATACGCAGTATTTT
CSAGLVIGQSPTDTQYF
>TRBJ2-1|-|many|TRBV20-1
TGCAGTGCTGTGGGGGGGCCCCCTCTAAGCTCCTACAATGAGCAGTTCTTC
CSAVGGPPLSSYNEQFF
>TRBJ2-4|-|many|TRBV21-1
TGTGCCAGCAGCAAGGGACTAGCGGGGGACTCCAAAAACATTCAGTACTTC
CASSKGLAGDSKNIQYF
>TRBJ2-3|-|many|TRBV5-1
TGCGCCAGCAGCTTGGCATACCCTACAGATACGCAGTATTTT
CASSLAYPTDTQYF
>TRBJ2-6|TRBD2|few|TRBV29-1
TGCAGCGTCGAGGCGGGAGAGGGCAACGTCCTGACTTTC
CSVEAGEGNVLTF
>TRBJ1-5|-|-|TRBV10-3
TGTTCCATCAGTGAGTCGATAAGTGGGAGCAATCAGCCCCAGCATTTT
CSISESISGSNQPQHF
>TRBJ1-1|-|many|TRBV11-2
TGTGCCAGCAGCTTAAACGTTAACACTGAAGCTTTCTTT
CASSLNVNTEAFF
>TRBJ2-7|TRBD2|many|TRBV12-3/TRBV12-4
TGTGCCAGCAGTTTAGAGAGCGGGAGGGTAGGGTACGAGCAGTACTTC
CASSLESGRVGYEQYF
>TRBJ2-5|-|many|TRBV29-1
TGCAGCGTTGATGTGGGGAGCCAGTACTTC
CSVDVGSQYF
>TRBJ2-7|TRBD1|many|TRBV5-1
TGCGCCAGCAGCTTCGGTCCCCCCCGGACAGGGAGGACCTACGAGCAGTACTTC
CASSFGPPRTGRTYEQYF
>TRBJ2-3|-|many|TRBV28
TGTGCCAGCAGTTTTAGAGGGAACACAGATACGCAGTATTTT
CASSFRGNTDTQYF
>TRBJ2-7|-|many|TRBV4-3
TGCGCCAGCAGCCAAGATCGGCGGAGGACCTACGAGCAGTACTTC
CASSQDRRRTYEQYF
>TRBJ2-6|-|many|TRBV5-1
TGCGCCAGCGCGTTAGGGGCCAACGTCCTGACTTTC
CASALGANVLTF
>TRBJ2-2|TRBD1|many|TRBV30
TGTGCCTGGATTTCGGGACAGGCGATCACCGGGGAGCTGTTTTTT
CAWISGQAITGELFF
>TRBJ1-6|-|many|TRBV12-3/TRBV12-4
TGTGCCAGCAGTTTAAACAGTAATTCACCCCTCCACTTT
CASSLNSNSPLHF
>TRBJ2-3|-|-|TRBV7-7
TGTGCCAGCAGCTTAGGGACAGTGAGCACAGATACGCAGTATTTT
CASSLGTVSTDTQYF
>TRBJ2-7|TRBD2|many|TRBV7-6
TGTGCCAGCAGCTTAGCGCCTAATAGCGGGGGCTCCTACGAGCAGTACTTC
CASSLAPNSGGSYEQYF
>TRBJ2-1|TRBD2|many|TRBV15
TGTGCCACCAGCAGAGAGCTACTACTAGCGGGGGTTGTATTC
CATSRELLLAGVVF
>TRBJ2-1|TRBD2|many|TRBV20-1
TGCAGTGCAAACCCGCGGGAGGGCTGGGGCAATGAGCAGTTCTTC
CSANPREGWGNEQFF
>TRBJ2-5|-|-|TRBV7-9
TGTGCCAGCAGCTTACCAACAGGCTTAGGCGCACGAGAGACCCAGTACTTC
CASSLPTGLGARETQYF
>TRBJ2-2|-|many|TRBV7-9
TGTGCCAGCAGTTATCCGGGACATAGCACCGGGGAGCTGTTTTTT
CASSYPGHSTGELFF
>TRBJ2-1|TRBD2|many|TRBV29-1
TGCAGCGTTGCCGGGACTAGCGGGGGGGAGGATGAGCAGTTCTTC
CSVAGTSGGEDEQFF
>TRBJ2-2|-|-|TRBV24-1
TGTGCCACCAGTGAAAACAGGAACACCGGGGAGCTGTTTTTT
CATSENRNTGELFF
>TRBJ2-7|-|many|TRBV29-1
TGCAGCGTTGAAGTGGGAGCCGCCTACGAGCAGTACTTC
CSVEVGAAYEQYF